The 30 T cell receptor beta chains below come from one sample, sequenced in a study of cytomegalovirus exposure and HLA in healthy donors. The PCR ran on 60 Vbeta and 13 Jbeta primers. Profiling relied on immunoSEQ multiplex PCR, and the TCRdb table lists in-frame clones only, not all of them. Of some 150,000 clones listed, 75% to 85% were seen once; the top ten hold about 4.7%. The specimen was PBMCs. The receptors stem from a man aged 25-40 years in good health and CMV-seronegative.

This clone was detected once. The chain is built from TRBV28 and TRBJ2-2; 10 bases align to TRBD1. Germline-derived CDR1 and CDR2 are MDHEN and SYDVKM. The ends lost 4 bases at V and 0 bases at J; junction bases unmatched: 23. The CDR3 runs 23 residues. The CDR3 DNA follows: TGTGCCAGCAGTTCTTCCCCATACTCGTGGAGCGGGACAGGGGTTACGAACACCGGGGAGCTGTTTTTT. It codes for CASSSSPYSWSGTGVTNTGELFF.

This chain uses TRBV23-1 with TRBJ2-3, with D possibly TRBD2 on 6 matching bases. TRBV23-1 is marked as an open reading frame, function uncertain. V was pared by 4 bases and J by 2 bases, with 16 bases between. CDR3 size: 16 residues. This chain's CDR3 is CASSRTGTHFTDTQYF. Here the CDR3 DNA reads TGCGCCAGCAGTCGTACCGGGACTCATTTCACAGATACGCAGTATTTT.

The CDR3 is CASSLRTGTPYEQYF. The CDR3 DNA reads as TGCGCCAGCAGCTTGAGGACCGGGACACCCTACGAGCAGTACTTC. J is TRBJ2-7 and V is TRBV5-1; possibly TRBD1 for D (6 bases). Germline V gene lookup returns CDR1 SGHRS and CDR2 YFSETQ. Trimming shortened V by 1 base and J by 2 bases, and 13 bases separated the two germline ends. The length of the CDR3 is 15 residues.

The chain couples TRBV27 to TRBJ2-6, with TRBD1 as a possible D gene (6 bases). V lost 6 bases to trimming and J lost 0 bases, with 12 bases between them. This CDR3 contains 16 residues. Germline V gene lookup returns CDR1 MNHEY and CDR2 SMNVEV (reference sequence). The CDR3 nucleotides read TGTGCCAGCAGGGACAGCGCATTCTCTGGGGCCAACGTCCTGACTTTC. Its protein product is CASRDSAFSGANVLTF. Using reference TRBV27 and TRBJ2-6 for the parts outside the CDR3, the full variable domain is EAQVTQNPRYLITVTGKKLTVTCSQNMNHEYMSWYRQDPGLGLRQIYYSMNVEVTDKGDVPEGYKVSRKEKRNFPLILESPSPNQTSLYFCASRDSAFSGANVLTFGAGSRLTVL.

The genes are TRBV9 and TRBJ1-1; D uncertain. The CDR3 covers 13 residues. Germline assignment: CDR1 SGDLS and CDR2 YYNGEE. V lost 2 bases, J lost 7 bases, and 12 bases lay in between. The CDR3 region is CASSVNTALEAFF. CDR3 nucleotides: TGTGCCAGCAGCGTTAATACAGCCCTTGAAGCTTTCTTT.

There are a few counts of this clone. The chain joins TRBV18 to TRBJ1-5; D is ambiguous. Germline V gene data show CDR1 as KGHSH and CDR2 as LQKENI. This CDR3 is built from 16 residues. Trimming stripped 6 bases from V and 1 base from J, with 16 bases between. The CDR3 protein is CASSHLMLESNQPQHF. The CDR3 DNA reads TGTGCCAGCTCCCACCTAATGCTGGAGAGCAATCAGCCCCAGCATTTT.

This rearrangement joins TRBV4-1 to TRBJ1-2; weak D call: TRBD1 (5 bases). Deletions cut 5 bases from V and 3 bases from J, with 10 bases between. The CDR3 spans 13 residues. The germline gives CDR1 MGHRA, CDR2 YSYEKL. CDR3 amino acids: CASSVRQHYGYTF. CDR3 coding DNA: TGCGCCAGCAGCGTCCGACAGCACTATGGCTACACCTTC.

This clone has only a few counts. The chain combines TRBV15 with TRBJ1-5, with D hard to call. Germline lookup yields CDR1 LNHNV and CDR2 YYDKDF (reference sequence). This CDR3 has 15 amino acids. Trimming pared 0 bases from V and 5 bases from J, leaving 11 bases between. CDR3 protein: CATSRDLGRDQPQHF. The CDR3 DNA reads as TGTGCCACCAGCAGAGATCTGGGGAGGGATCAGCCCCAGCATTTT.

This chain links TRBV12-5 with TRBJ2-5; TRBD1 agrees at 9 bases. Trimming at V came to 2 bases and at J to 1 base, leaving 8 bases not matched to a gene. The length of the CDR3 is 17 residues. Germline assignment: CDR1 LGHNT and CDR2 FRNRAP. The chain's CDR3 is CASGLHTGTGTQETQYF. The CDR3 DNA follows: TGTGCTAGTGGTTTGCATACCGGGACAGGGACCCAAGAGACCCAGTACTTC.

In DNA form, the CDR3 reads TGCAGCGTTGTGGGACTAGCGGATATCTACAATGAGCAGTTCTTC. Its protein is CSVVGLADIYNEQFF. The chain carries TRBV29-1 and TRBJ2-1; 11 nucleotides match TRBD2. Germline V gene sequence: CDR1 SQVTM, CDR2 ANQGSEA. This CDR3 region has 15 residues. V shed 4 bases and J 3 bases; nucleotides not matched to a gene: 5.

This chain uses TRBV7-9 with TRBJ1-5, with a possible D match to TRBD1 (6 bases). The CDR3 contains 16 residues. Trimming pared 1 base from V and 0 bases from J, leaving 10 bases between. Germline V CDR1 and CDR2: SEHNR, FQNEAQ (reference sequence). This CDR3 is CASSLGTAYSNQPQHF. DNA for the CDR3: TGTGCCAGCAGCTTAGGGACAGCTTATAGCAATCAGCCCCAGCATTTT. Based on the CDR3 plus reference TRBV7-9 and TRBJ1-5, the full variable domain is DTGVSQNPRHKITKRGQNVTFRCDPISEHNRLYWYRQTLGQGPEFLTYFQNEAQLEKSRLLSDRFSAERPKGSFSTLEIQRTEQGDSAMYLCASSLGTAYSNQPQHFGDGTRLSIL.

This chain connects TRBV4-1 to TRBJ1-4; D gene uncertain. Germline V gene lookup returns CDR1 MGHRA and CDR2 YSYEKL. V gave up 3 bases and J gave up 5 bases, with 10 bases separating them. CDR3 length equals 14 residues. CDR3 bases: TGCGCCAGCAGCCAGATGGGCTCAAATGAAAAACTGTTTTTT. Protein product: CASSQMGSNEKLFF.

The V gene is TRBV2, the J gene TRBJ2-2; 7 bases fit TRBD1. The V segment lost 9 bases and the J segment 1 base; nucleotides outside the gene matches: 5. The CDR3 totals 14 residues. CDR1 SNHLY and CDR2 FYNNEI come from the germline V gene. DNA of the CDR3: TGTGCCAGTATCGGGACAGAGAACACCGGGGAGCTGTTTTTT. This codes for CASIGTENTGELFF.

The chain uses TRBV29-1 and TRBJ2-1, with D maybe TRBD2 (5 bases). Trimming removed 6 bases from V and 8 bases from J, with 26 bases in between. The germline gives CDR1 SQVTM, CDR2 ANQGSEA. This CDR3 has 16 residues. This chain's CDR3 is CSVGWPLAPRGDEQFF. CDR3 DNA: TGCAGCGTGGGCTGGCCTTTAGCGCCCCGAGGAGATGAGCAGTTCTTC.

The V and J genes are TRBV7-9 and TRBJ1-5; possible D gene TRBD1, 5 bases. V lost 5 bases and J lost 7, with 15 bases in between. Per the germline V gene, CDR1 is SEHNR and CDR2 is FQNEAQ (reference sequence). The CDR3 contains 14 residues. The CDR3 loop reads CASSVGGASQPQHF. CDR3 nucleotide sequence: TGTGCCAGCAGCGTGGGGGGTGCCTCCCAGCCCCAGCATTTT.

This clone was seen more than once but under ten times. The CDR3 coding sequence is TGTGCCAGCAGCCTATCTAGCGGCCTCCAAGAGACCCAGTACTTC. The encoded protein is CASSLSSGLQETQYF. The chain uses TRBV5-4 and TRBJ2-5, with TRBD2 identical over 7 bases. The V gene's germline CDR1 is SGHNT and CDR2 YYREEE (reference sequence). The CDR3 is 15 amino acids. V gave up 4 bases and J gave up 1 base; unmatched junction bases: 7. Using reference TRBV5-4 and TRBJ2-5 for the parts outside the CDR3, the full variable domain is ETGVTQSPTHLIKTRGQQVTLRCSSQSGHNTVSWYQQALGQGPQFIFQYYREEENGRGNFPPRFSGLQFPNYSSELNVNALELDDSALYLCASSLSSGLQETQYFGPGTRLLVL.

This chain joins TRBV27 and TRBJ2-7; 8 bases fit TRBD2. From germline, CDR1 is MNHEY and CDR2 SMNVEV (reference sequence). CDR3 length: 14 amino acids. Trimming cost V 2 bases and J 6 bases; bases outside gene matches: 6. The chain's CDR3 is CASSLRGGLFEQYF. In nucleotides, the CDR3 is TGTGCCAGCAGTTTACGGGGGGGCCTCTTCGAGCAGTACTTC.

The genes are TRBV29-1 and TRBJ2-2; a weak D match, TRBD1 (5 bases). CDR3 length: 13 residues. V lost 5 bases and J lost 3, with 10 bases in between. The germline V gene has CDR1 SQVTM and CDR2 ANQGSEA. CDR3 in DNA: TGCAGCGTTAGACCCAGGGACACCGGGGAGCTGTTTTTT. Translated: CSVRPRDTGELFF.

This clone has just a few counts. The chain is built from TRBV5-6 and TRBJ2-5; 7 positions agree with TRBD1. This CDR3 comprises 14 residues. CDR1 is SGHDT, CDR2 YYEEEE, per germline. Trimming removed 1 base from V and 6 bases from J; junction bases left unmatched: 6. The CDR3 region is CASSLTGAVKTQYF. DNA for the CDR3: TGTGCCAGCAGCTTGACAGGGGCGGTGAAGACCCAGTACTTC.

This chain joins TRBV15 and TRBJ1-2; TRBD1 agrees at 8 bases. Trimming took 0 bases from V and 2 from J; bases not matched to a gene: 5. This CDR3 comprises 16 residues. Germline assignment: CDR1 LNHNV and CDR2 YYDKDF (reference sequence). CDR3 DNA sequence: TGTGCCACCAGCAGAGACAGGGGGCAGAGGAACTATGGCTACACCTTC. The encoded protein is CATSRDRGQRNYGYTF.

About this clone itself: The same CDR3 can be traced to other DNA sequences in this sample. The genes are TRBV27 and TRBJ2-2; 7 nucleotides agree with TRBD2. Looked up from germline, CDR1 is MNHEY and CDR2 is SMNVEV (reference sequence). Germline trimming cut 7 bases from V and 11 bases from J; bases unmatched to any gene: 13. The CDR3 spans 14 residues. The CDR3 DNA sequence: TGTGCCAGCACTACGTGGGGGGGGAGGGGAGAGCTGTTTTTT. This gives the protein CASTTWGGRGELFF.

The CDR3 coding sequence is TGTGCCAGCATTGGGGGGACCCCCCCCTACAATGAGCAGTTCTTC. Translation gives CASIGGTPPYNEQFF. This chain links TRBV28 with TRBJ2-1, with a tentative D call TRBD2 (6 bases). V gave up 7 bases and J gave up 2 bases, with 15 bases separating them. This CDR3 region has 15 residues. Germline V lookup: CDR1 MDHEN, CDR2 SYDVKM.

V is TRBV4-3 and J is TRBJ1-2; D is possibly TRBD1 (6 bases). Germline-derived CDR1 and CDR2 are LGHNA and YSLEER. V was trimmed by 2 bases and J by 6 bases, leaving 7 bases between them. There are 12 residues in the CDR3. The CDR3 coding sequence is TGCGCCAGCAGCCAATCAGGGGATGGCTACACCTTC. This translates into CASSQSGDGYTF.

The J gene is TRBJ1-6, the V gene TRBV6-1; D is undetermined. This CDR3 has 12 residues. CDR1 and CDR2 from the germline V gene are MNHNS and SASEGT. V was shortened by 5 bases and J by 7 bases, with 6 bases between the two germline ends. Here the CDR3 reads CASSWANSPLHF. The CDR3 DNA reads as TGTGCCAGCAGTTGGGCGAATTCACCCCTCCACTTT.

The chain uses TRBV19 and TRBJ2-3, with D possibly being TRBD1 (6 bases). V lost 5 bases and J lost 4, with 13 bases in between. The CDR3 extends over 14 amino acids. Germline V CDR1 and CDR2: LNHDA, SQIVND (reference sequence). The CDR3 DNA reads as TGTGCCAGTAGTCAACAGGGAATTGCAGATACGCAGTATTTT. It yields the protein CASSQQGIADTQYF.

The gene calls are TRBV19 and TRBJ2-1, with TRBD2 as a possible D gene (6 bases). The CDR3 is made up of 13 amino acids. In germline, CDR1 is LNHDA, CDR2 SQIVND (reference sequence). Trimming left V 3 bases short and J 3 bases short, with 6 bases between. Here the CDR3 reads CASSIGGYNEQFF. In DNA, the CDR3 is TGTGCCAGTAGTATCGGGGGCTACAATGAGCAGTTCTTC.

The CDR3 DNA reads TGTGCCAGCAGCTTAGGGCCAGGGATAAACTATGGCTACACCTTC. Translation gives CASSLGPGINYGYTF. The chain employs TRBV7-2 and TRBJ1-2; tentatively, D is TRBD1 (5 bases). The CDR3 is 15 residues long. Germline lookup yields CDR1 SGHTA and CDR2 FQGNSA. Trimming stripped 1 base from V and 2 bases from J, with 11 bases between.

The genes are TRBV11-2 and TRBJ1-1; no reliable D call. The CDR3 consists of 14 residues. Germline CDR1 SGHAT, CDR2 FQNNGV. V lost 0 bases, J lost 8 bases, and 13 bases lay in between. The CDR3 DNA reads TGTGCCAGCAGCTTAGATTCCCTGAGTCGGGAAGCTTTCTTT. Amino acid sequence: CASSLDSLSREAFF.

This chain joins TRBV27 and TRBJ2-5, with 7 bases lining up with TRBD1. The CDR3 loop spans 15 amino acids. Germline V gene data show CDR1 as MNHEY and CDR2 as SMNVEV (reference sequence). V lost 1 base and J lost 3; bases outside the gene matches: 5. The CDR3 nucleotides are TGTGCCAGCAGTTTATTGTATGGGACAGAAGAGACCCAGTACTTC. This gives the protein CASSLLYGTEETQYF.

The J gene is TRBJ2-1, the V gene TRBV11-2; a possible D gene is TRBD2 (5 bases). Germline-derived CDR1 and CDR2 are SGHAT and FQNNGV. The CDR3 has 15 amino acids. V lost 3 bases, J lost 2 bases, and 11 bases lay in between. CDR3 sequence reads: CASSLGETTYNEQFF. The CDR3 DNA reads TGTGCCAGCAGCTTGGGAGAGACAACCTACAATGAGCAGTTCTTC.